These 10 T cell receptor beta chains came from one sample sequenced in a study of T cells in Graves' hyperthyroidism and ophthalmopathy (dated by TCRdb to the late 2010s). The method was multiplex PCR. TCRdb shows the sequencer as Illumina HiSeq 2000. TCR beta CDR3 regions were amplified from RNA transcripts. A first-round RT-PCR of the TCR CDR3 used the HTBI primer set with the Qiagen OneStep RT-PCR kit. Through fastp at Q25 and MiXCR, TCRdb rebuilt clones from the public reads, retaining in-frame beta chains. One record per CDR3 amino acid sequence lists the most common genes and DNA. The sample contains about 560,000 distinct CDR3 sequences, roughly a sixth of them found a single time. Jointly, the top ten make up approximately 20% of the sample. Sequenced material: blood. The receptors come from a woman under 30 with Graves' hyperthyroidism.

In its sample, this clonotype was seen a few times. This chain links TRBV4-1 with TRBJ2-1; 7 nucleotides agree with TRBD1. CDR1 and CDR2 (germline): MGHRA, YSYEKL. The CDR3 contains 16 residues. Trimming at V came to 1 base and at J to 5 bases, leaving 8 bases not matched to a gene. The DNA for the CDR3 is TGCGCCAGCAGCCAAGCTGTTACAGGGGTCCACAATGAGCAGTTCTTC. This sequence encodes CASSQAVTGVHNEQFF.

This clonotype was detected only a few times. J is TRBJ1-2 and V is TRBV5-6, with unresolved D. Germline assignment: CDR1 SGHDT and CDR2 YYEEEE. The length of the CDR3 is 13 residues. The germline V and J ends were trimmed by 3 bases and 5 bases, with 11 bases remaining between them. The CDR3 sequence: CASSSRVPYGYTF. The CDR3 region has the DNA TGTGCCAGCAGCTCTCGGGTACCGTATGGCTACACCTTC. The whole variable domain, remainder taken from reference TRBV5-6 and TRBJ1-2, is DAGVTQSPTHLIKTRGQQVTLRCSPKSGHDTVSWYQQALGQGPQFIFQYYEEEERQRGNFPDRFSGHQFPNYSSELNVNALLLGDSALYLCASSSRVPYGYTFGSGTRLTVV.

This clonotype was picked up many times. The J gene is TRBJ2-7, the V gene TRBV20-1; 7 nucleotides line up with TRBD2. Germline V gene data show CDR1 as DFQATT and CDR2 as SNEGSKA (reference sequence). The CDR3 extends over 15 amino acids. V shed 0 bases and J 6 bases; nucleotides not matched to a gene: 11. CDR3 protein: CSARERGGGRGEQYF. The CDR3 region has the DNA TGCAGTGCTAGAGAACGGGGAGGCGGGAGAGGCGAGCAGTACTTC.

The V and J genes are TRBV9 and TRBJ2-3; 7 bases match TRBD1. CDR3 length: 15 residues. Germline CDR1 is SGDLS and CDR2 is YYNGEE. The V and J ends lost 3 bases and 1 base, in that order; junction bases with no gene match: 5. The CDR3 coding sequence is TGTGCCAGCAGCGCATCCGGGACAGGCACAGATACGCAGTATTTT. Translated: CASSASGTGTDTQYF. The whole variable domain, remainder taken from reference TRBV9 and TRBJ2-3, is DSGVTQTPKHLITATGQRVTLRCSPRSGDLSVYWYQQSLDQGLQFLIQYYNGEERAKGNILERFSAQQFPDLHSELNLSSLELGDSALYFCASSASGTGTDTQYFGPGTRLTVL.

This clonotype was found many times. The chain has TRBV6-1 and TRBJ2-1; D is undetermined. V was clipped by 5 bases and J by 2 bases, with 16 bases between them. Germline V CDR1 and CDR2: MNHNS, SASEGT. CDR3 length: 16 amino acids. Written as DNA, the CDR3 is TGTGCCAGCAGTTATGTACTGGCGATGACCTACAATGAGCAGTTCTTC. Its translation: CASSYVLAMTYNEQFF.

The table lists this clonotype with many counts. The rearrangement uses TRBV12-3 or TRBV12-4 and TRBJ2-3; D is possibly TRBD2 (6 bases). The CDR3 runs to 16 residues. The V and J ends lost 1 base and 0 bases respectively, with 11 bases between them. The CDR3 sequence is CASSLGRDPSTDTQYF. The CDR3 bases are TGTGCCAGCAGTTTAGGGCGGGACCCTAGCACAGATACGCAGTATTTT.

This clonotype came up a few times. This sequence joins TRBV4-1 and TRBJ1-2; the D is unclear. The CDR3 consists of 15 residues. Germline V gene sequence: CDR1 MGHRA, CDR2 YSYEKL. V lost 4 bases and J lost 0, with 12 bases in between. CDR3 region: CASSLSESPNYGYTF. The CDR3 DNA sequence: TGCGCCAGCAGCCTTAGCGAGTCACCTAACTATGGCTACACCTTC.

V and J are TRBV3-1 and TRBJ2-1, with a weak D call TRBD1 (6 bases). Germline V gives CDR1 LGHDT, CDR2 YNNKEL (reference sequence). V was cut by 3 bases and J by 9 bases, with 21 bases left in between. This CDR3 has 16 amino acids. CDR3 nucleotides: TGTGCCAGCAGCCAGATACTTTTTAGACAGGATGGTGAGCAGTTCTTC. Translating it yields CASSQILFRQDGEQFF.

This clonotype has ten or more counts. The chain carries TRBV6-1 and TRBJ1-1, with 10 bases aligning to TRBD1. From germline, CDR1 is MNHNS and CDR2 SASEGT. Trimming removed 11 bases from V and 0 bases from J; junction bases left unmatched: 9. The CDR3 has 15 amino acids. For the CDR3, the DNA is TGTGCCGGTAATCCCGGGACAGGGGTGAACACTGAAGCTTTCTTT. It encodes CAGNPGTGVNTEAFF.

The chain has TRBV19 and TRBJ1-5; D may be TRBD1 (6 bases). V lost 9 bases and J 1 base, leaving 16 bases between the germline ends. Germline V gene lookup returns CDR1 LNHDA and CDR2 SQIVND (reference sequence). The length of the CDR3 is 15 residues. The CDR3 spells CASRGRGWSNQPQHF. The CDR3 DNA reads TGTGCCAGCAGGGGCAGGGGCTGGAGCAATCAGCCCCAGCATTTT.